Below are 9 T cell receptor beta chains sequenced from a single sample in a study of blood T cell repertoires in COVID-19 (dated by TCRdb to about 2020). The method was the immunoSEQ multiplex PCR assay. The immuneACCESS repertoire file appears here via TCRdb, limited to in-frame rearrangements. These files lack a portion of the clones; in checked studies, under half of the deficit traces to unresolved V genes, and the cause of the others is not known. This sample comprises around 250,000 clones, over 65% of them detected only once. The leading ten clones occupy 4.6% of the sample. Sequencing was carried out using peripheral blood. Source of these receptors: a man between 60 and 70 years old who had recovered from COVID-19.

The sample holds a few counts of this clone. The V call is TRBV28, the J call TRBJ1-5; 12 bases are shared with TRBD1. The V gene end was trimmed by 6 bases and the J gene end by 4 bases; junction bases not matched to a gene: 10. The germline CDR1 and CDR2 sequences are MDHEN and SYDVKM. This CDR3 spans 17 amino acids. The CDR3 nucleotides read TGTGCCAGCAGCACGTCCGGGACAGGGGGCTGGAATCAGCCCCAGCATTTT. Amino acids: CASSTSGTGGWNQPQHF.

The CDR3 region has the DNA TGTGCCAGCAGTTACTCGATGGACAGCCCCATCGGTGACTACACCTTC. It yields the protein CASSYSMDSPIGDYTF. The chain employs TRBV6-5 and TRBJ1-2; D is perhaps TRBD1 (6 bases). The length of the CDR3 is 16 residues. V was trimmed by 0 bases and J by 10 bases, leaving 21 bases between them. Looked up from germline, CDR1 is MNHEY and CDR2 is SVGAGI.

The V gene is TRBV3-1 (or the pseudogene TRBV3-2), the J gene TRBJ1-6, with 7 bases identical to TRBD1. Germline CDR1 is LGHDT and CDR2 is YNNKEL (reference sequence). V shed 1 base and J 4 bases; nucleotides not matched to a gene: 4. The length of the CDR3 is 16 residues. CDR3 loop: CASSQGGGQYNSPLHF. DNA of the CDR3: TGTGCCAGCAGCCAAGGTGGGGGACAGTATAATTCACCCCTCCACTTT.

This clone was seen only a few times. The V gene is TRBV7-8, the J gene TRBJ1-3, with a possible D match to TRBD1 (5 bases). The CDR3 spans 15 residues. The V end was cut by 1 base, the J end by 1 base, with 8 bases between. Germline V gene lookup returns CDR1 SGHVS and CDR2 FQNEAQ. CDR3 loop: CASSLGGFSGNTIYF. CDR3 in DNA: TGTGCCAGCAGCTTAGGGGGCTTTTCTGGAAACACCATATATTTT.

The chain employs TRBV20-1 and TRBJ2-5; D is possibly TRBD2 (5 bases). Trimming stripped 3 bases from V and 1 base from J, with 9 bases between. CDR1 and CDR2 (germline): DFQATT, SNEGSKA (reference sequence). The CDR3 covers 13 residues. CDR3 residues: CSASGSSQETQYF. For the CDR3, the DNA is TGCAGTGCTAGTGGGAGTTCCCAAGAGACCCAGTACTTC.

The chain couples TRBV27 to TRBJ2-5; a weak D match, TRBD2 (6 bases). Germline lookup yields CDR1 MNHEY and CDR2 SMNVEV (reference sequence). Trimming took off 5 bases at V and 4 bases at J, with 14 bases between the two ends. This CDR3 comprises 14 residues. The CDR3 here is CASSAHGRGETQYF. The DNA of the CDR3 is TGTGCCAGCAGTGCCCACGGGCGGGGAGAGACCCAGTACTTC.

The chain couples TRBV7-8 to TRBJ2-1; 7 bases fit TRBD1. This CDR3 is built from 14 residues. Germline CDR1 reads SGHVS; CDR2 reads FQNEAQ. After removal of 1 base from V and 6 bases from J, the junction contained 3 bases not matched to a gene. The DNA of the CDR3 is TGTGCCAGCAGCTTAGTCAACAGGGGCAATGAGCAGTTCTTC. Translating it yields CASSLVNRGNEQFF.

CDR3 nucleotides: TGCAGCGTTGAGCGGGATCTGGGTGAGCAGTTCTTC. It specifies CSVERDLGEQFF. This chain uses TRBV29-1 with TRBJ2-1; D is possibly TRBD2 (6 bases). CDR1 is SQVTM, CDR2 ANQGSEA, per germline. Between the trimmed V and J ends, which lost 3 bases and 9 bases, there was a span of 12 bases. The CDR3 contains 12 residues.

This clone was detected only once. The chain joins TRBV5-1 to TRBJ2-7; perhaps TRBD2 as D (6 bases). There are 16 residues in the CDR3. Germline V gene data show CDR1 as SGHRS and CDR2 as YFSETQ. V gave up 4 bases and J gave up 0 bases, with 17 bases separating them. The CDR3 protein is CASSPTWGVSSYEQYF. Written as DNA, the CDR3 is TGCGCCAGCAGCCCAACCTGGGGGGTGTCCTCCTACGAGCAGTACTTC. Full variable domain (rest looked up from reference TRBV5-1 and TRBJ2-7): KAGVTQTPRYLIKTRGQQVTLSCSPISGHRSVSWYQQTPGQGLQFLFEYFSETQRNKGNFPGRFSGRQFSNSRSEMNVSTLELGDSALYLCASSPTWGVSSYEQYFGPGTRLTVT.